This T cell receptor beta chain originates from a study of cytomegalovirus exposure and HLA in healthy donors. Vbeta (60) and Jbeta (13) primers were used in the PCR. Measured with immunoSEQ multiplex PCR; TCRdb has only the in-frame clones, and not every one. The table shows roughly 120,000 clones, with under 85% occurring only once. Findings and caveats of the study: Some V segments (TRBV6-2 and TRBV6-3 among them) were excluded as indistinguishable. HLA restriction was apparent for most CMV-associated TCR beta chains in a later analysis. In a later analysis, common viral pathogens appeared linked to several of the most significant clusters. Within the data, a cluster of highly shared sequence variants was likely a sequencing artifact.

Germline V gives CDR1 SGHTS, CDR2 YDEGEE. Trimming took off 0 bases at V and 2 bases at J, with 8 bases between the two ends. This CDR3 region has 14 residues. This clone was recorded once. No antigen is known for it. The V and J genes are TRBV5-8 and TRBJ2-5, with D hard to call. The receptor's source is a woman aged 45-65 years in good health and CMV-seropositive. The sample comprised PBMCs. The CDR3 loop is CASSLAQNQETQYF. CDR3 in DNA: TGTGCCAGCAGCTTGGCCCAGAATCAAGAGACCCAGTACTTC.